A single T cell receptor (beta chain) is shown here with its context. Its ends do not fully match the called genes, so a read error is possible. The CDR3 is 15 residues long. CDR1 is SSHAT and CDR2 is FNYEAQ in the germline V gene (reference sequence). This entry is derived from a study of control samples from healthy donors and cancer patients. Clones were read by immunoSEQ multiplex PCR, and TCRdb kept only the in-frame ones, dropping some. Among roughly 160,000 clones listed, 88% were seen once. This sequence was found in a woman aged 30 to 39 in good health. V gene TRBV7-7 combines with J gene TRBJ2-3; 10 bases are shared with TRBD1. The material sequenced was blood. In DNA, the CDR3 is TGTGCTAGCAGCTTAAGACAGGGGGCGTCAGATACGCAGTATTTT. This sequence encodes CASSLRQGASDTQYF. Full variable domain (rest looked up from reference TRBV7-7 and TRBJ2-3): GAGVSQSPRYKVTKRGQDVTLRCDPISSHATLYWYQQALGQGPEFLTYFNYEAQPDKSGLPSDRFSAERPEGSISTLTIQRTEQRDSAMYRCASSLRQGASDTQYFGPGTRLTVL.